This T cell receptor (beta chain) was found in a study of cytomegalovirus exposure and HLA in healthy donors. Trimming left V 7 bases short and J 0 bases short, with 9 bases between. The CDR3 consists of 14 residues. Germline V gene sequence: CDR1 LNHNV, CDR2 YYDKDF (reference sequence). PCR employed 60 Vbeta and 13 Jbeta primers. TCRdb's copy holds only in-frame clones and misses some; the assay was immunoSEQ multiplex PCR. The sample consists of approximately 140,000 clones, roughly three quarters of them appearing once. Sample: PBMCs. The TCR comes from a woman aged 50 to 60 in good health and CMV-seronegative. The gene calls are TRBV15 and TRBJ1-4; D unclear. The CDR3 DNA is TGTGCCACCAATGCTCGCGCAACTAATGAAAAACTGTTTTTT. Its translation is CATNARATNEKLFF.